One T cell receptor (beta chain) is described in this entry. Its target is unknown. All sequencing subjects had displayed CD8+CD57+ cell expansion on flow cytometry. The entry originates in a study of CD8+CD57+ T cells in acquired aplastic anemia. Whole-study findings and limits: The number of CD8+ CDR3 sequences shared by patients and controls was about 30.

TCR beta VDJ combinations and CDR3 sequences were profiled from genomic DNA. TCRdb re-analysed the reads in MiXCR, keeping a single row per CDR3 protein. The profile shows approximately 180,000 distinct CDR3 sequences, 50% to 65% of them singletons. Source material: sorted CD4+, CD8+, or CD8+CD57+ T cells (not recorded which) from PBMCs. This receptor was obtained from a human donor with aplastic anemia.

The CDR3: CSASYSSYEQYF. The CDR3 nucleotides read TGCAGTGCTAGTTACAGCTCCTACGAGCAGTACTTC. The chain couples TRBV20-1 to TRBJ2-7, with unresolved D. Germline CDR1 DFQATT, CDR2 SNEGSKA (reference sequence). The CDR3 loop spans 12 amino acids. V shed 3 bases and J shed 0 bases, with 6 bases lying between them.